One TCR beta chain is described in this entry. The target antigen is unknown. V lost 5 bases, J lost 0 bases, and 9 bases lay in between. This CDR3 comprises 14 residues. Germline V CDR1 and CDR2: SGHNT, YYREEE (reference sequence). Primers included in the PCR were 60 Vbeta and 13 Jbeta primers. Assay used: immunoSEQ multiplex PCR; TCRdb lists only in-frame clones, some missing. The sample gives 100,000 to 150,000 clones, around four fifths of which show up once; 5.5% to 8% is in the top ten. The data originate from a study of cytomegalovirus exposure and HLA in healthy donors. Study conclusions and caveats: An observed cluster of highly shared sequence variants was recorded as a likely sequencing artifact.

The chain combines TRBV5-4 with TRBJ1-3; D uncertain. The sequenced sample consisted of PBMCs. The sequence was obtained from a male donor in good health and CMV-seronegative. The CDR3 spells CASRKAGSGNTIYF. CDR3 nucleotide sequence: TGTGCCAGCAGAAAGGCGGGCTCTGGAAACACCATATATTTT.